This T cell receptor beta chain was recovered during a study of lung T cells in sarcoidosis with Löfgren's syndrome. Study-level background: Analyses focused on Löfgren's syndrome patients.

Germline-derived CDR1 and CDR2 are MNHEY and SMNVEV (reference sequence). V was shortened by 5 bases and J by 6 bases, with 14 bases between the two germline ends. This CDR3 comprises 14 residues. At least ten counts were recorded for this clonotype. TCRdb independently ran MiXCR on the reads; one entry per CDR3 protein. The sample lists around 60,000 distinct CDR3 sequences, roughly 20% occurring once. Sequencing was performed on CD4+ T cells from PBMCs. This clonotype was sampled from a human donor with sarcoidosis (Löfgren's syndrome or another form), or a control subject (not recorded which). This chain links TRBV27 with TRBJ1-5; a possible D gene is TRBD1 (5 bases). The CDR3 sequence: CASSPWGGSQPQHF. The CDR3 region has the DNA TGTGCCAGCAGTCCCTGGGGGGGAAGTCAGCCCCAGCATTTT.